The rows below give T cell receptor beta chains drawn from one sample of a study of T cell repertoires in cytomegalovirus infection. One entry per CDR3 protein, called by TCRdb with MiXCR from the reads. The sample carries more than 500,000 distinct CDR3 sequences, more than 15% recorded once. Sequenced: CD8+ T cells from PBMCs. The receptor source for this set is a human donor in good health (CMV status not recorded). Some clones in this sample may be carry-over from other donors' samples. The CDR3 runs from the conserved cysteine through the conserved F or W. Each record gives: J gene, clone size, V gene, CDR3 protein. Only part of the rows carry a size: once, few, many, or a class if the clone is expanded.

TRBJ2-3 | . | TRBV9 | CASSDSGSTDTQYF
TRBJ1-2 | many | TRBV4-1 | CASSQEYLYGYTF
TRBJ2-3 | many | TRBV27 | CASSLSKGYTDTQYF
TRBJ2-5 | few | TRBV6-1 | CASRIAGGGETQYF
TRBJ2-1 | . | TRBV27 | CASSSRTVEFF
TRBJ2-3 | . | TRBV9 | CASSVGKRRGGATDTQYF
TRBJ2-1 | once | TRBV11-2 | CASSPQGVNEQFF
TRBJ1-5 | many | TRBV7-9 | CASSRTDSVNQPQHF
TRBJ1-2 | . | TRBV27 | CASSPGQPLSGYTF
TRBJ2-7 | few | TRBV9 | CASGGQHEQYF
TRBJ2-5 | . | TRBV6-5 | CASSSPNGQEETQYF
TRBJ2-1 | few | TRBV6-1 | CASSLLPQRERDEQFF
TRBJ2-7 | few | TRBV27 | CASTPGKGVQYEQYF
TRBJ2-1 | . | TRBV4-2 | CASSQGVGQGPYNEQFF
TRBJ2-1 | few | TRBV19 | CASSSPGLGRFNEQFF
TRBJ2-3 | many | TRBV6-5 | CASNKRSVGDTQYF
TRBJ2-6 | many | TRBV12-5 | CASGLIQGSGANVLTF
TRBJ1-3 | . | TRBV5-6 | CASSPDGAGNTIYF
TRBJ1-6 | many | TRBV7-9 | CASSLEKGHNSPLHF
TRBJ2-3 | few | TRBV5-6 | CASSPADTQYF
TRBJ2-7 | many | TRBV7-8 | CASSSPRDRGQYEQYF
TRBJ2-7 | many | TRBV19 | CASSIWGTGDYEQYF
TRBJ1-2 | . | TRBV13 | CASSYSTIGDGYTF
TRBJ1-2 | . | TRBV5-6 | CASSLATTDHGYTF
TRBJ2-1 | few | TRBV4-1 | CASSQEFSGEPLYNEQFF
TRBJ2-1 | many | TRBV28 | CASSLAFRQVSGGPYNEQFF
TRBJ2-1 | . | TRBV15 | CATSGRGTSGRGFDNEQFF
TRBJ2-3 | . | TRBV5-5 | CASSSTYATYTDTQYF
TRBJ2-7 | many | TRBV7-9 | CASSLVSGRTFSYEQYF
TRBJ2-7 | few | TRBV11-2 | CASSLDRLAGRGKQYF
TRBJ1-2 | few | TRBV29-1 | CSVNRLSGGYGYTF
TRBJ1-2 | few | TRBV6-1 | CASSYRVGANDYGYTF
TRBJ2-1 | few | TRBV4-1 | CASSQDSGEGLPEQFF
TRBJ2-3 | many | TRBV7-3 | CASSPLSGGTDTQYF
TRBJ1-2 | many | TRBV12-3/TRBV12-4 | CASSFGAGPNYGYTF
TRBJ2-1 | many | TRBV7-6 | CASSQRRGSGIYNEQFF
TRBJ2-3 | . | TRBV7-9 | CASSLEATSPGDTQYF
TRBJ1-5 | . | TRBV27 | CASNLGRGREVICEPQHF
TRBJ1-1 | many | TRBV2 | CASSEGLGGAGNTEAFF
TRBJ2-1 | . | TRBV4-2 | CASSQDPGPPPTNEQFF
TRBJ2-5 | . | TRBV10-1 | CASSESSGGAETQYF
TRBJ1-5 | few | TRBV5-5 | CASSPRTGYNQPQHF
TRBJ2-7 | few | TRBV27 | CASSDRDRGYEQYF
TRBJ1-5 | few | TRBV6-5 | CASSYSMNQPQHF
TRBJ1-1 | few | TRBV7-9 | CASSFTGGADTEAFF
TRBJ1-1 | many | TRBV19 | CASSMSPQGLNTEAFF
TRBJ1-1 | few | TRBV9 | CASSPWEMNGAFF
TRBJ2-4 | few | TRBV20-1 | CSARGRRTTKNIQYF
TRBJ2-7 | few | TRBV3-1 | CASSLGRSGREQYF
TRBJ2-3 | many | TRBV11-1 | CASSLRGRGDTQYF
TRBJ2-2 | few | TRBV30 | CAWTAGGELFF
TRBJ2-2 | . | TRBV7-9 | CASSPRTGHTGELFF
TRBJ1-1 | few | TRBV20-1 | CSAEAQGELNTEAFF
TRBJ2-5 | few | TRBV13 | CASSFRVRSQETQYF